This T cell receptor (beta chain) was sequenced for a study of shared clonotypes between healthy human individuals (dated by TCRdb to 2018 to 2020). Background for the entire study: The cohort comprised a couple of women and a few men aged 18 to 49 years. Blood TCR repertoires of roughly five healthy adults were deeply sequenced to estimate repertoire size and the extent of clonotype sharing between individuals. Libraries were prepared and TCR repertoires were sequenced by different laboratories using diverse techniques, in order to increase sequencing depth and limit assay-specific biases. Leukapheresis yielded between about 0.94 and 10 billion PBMCs per donor.

Remarks on this clone: Its antigen specificity is not known. A far larger clone is a single base away, which makes a read error likely.

Using the deep immunoSEQ assay, TCR CDR3 regions were amplified from genomic DNA by multiplex PCR. Extracted genomic DNA from each cell subset was spread evenly across all wells of several immunoSEQ 96-well plates, with each plate serving as a replicate. For unsorted PBMC, about 270 ng of genomic DNA, equivalent to approximately 28,000 T cell genomes, went into each replicate PCR. Genomic DNA from unsorted PBMC was sequenced over ten immunoSEQ deep assay plates. Purified libraries were measured with a Qubit 3.0 fluorometer, size-checked on a Bioanalyzer 2100, and measured again with the KAPA Library Quantification kit. Every immunoSEQ 96-well plate was sequenced on a dedicated single-read 150-cycle Illumina NextSeq 550 flow cell. Under the source paper's analysis protocol: The immunoSEQ output contained only junctional sequences without quality scores, so filtering could not match that applied to full-length reads. Sequences were annotated with PyIR, a Python wrapper for IgBLAST v1.9, using IMGT germline references to assign V/J genes and CDR3. Reads were removed for weak V/J assignments (E-value above 1e-6), missing CDR3, stop codons, out-of-frame junctions, or ambiguous translated residues. A V3J clonotype was defined by an identical inferred V gene, J gene, and CDR3 amino acid sequence. Percentage overlap between repertoires was computed as shared unique clonotypes divided by the size of the smaller repertoire. Richness of each repertoire was evaluated using RTK rarefaction, the Chao1 estimator, and Recon v2.1 estimates of unobserved clonotypes. The table was pulled from immuneACCESS by TCRdb, which kept in-frame rearrangements only. Such tables lose some clones; where checked, under half of the loss comes from unresolved V genes, and the rest has no known cause. V and J calls and clone size are those listed in that table; D and trimming were worked out from the DNA. Recorded for this sample are a few hundred thousand clones; approximately 77% of them occurred a single time. More than 10% of the sample is taken by the ten largest.

The donors were healthy, HIV-negative adults who had no recently reported acute infections or vaccinations. Only Caucasian adults living in Nashville, Tennessee, USA were represented among the donors. For unsorted samples, 84 million or so PBMCs were counted, and genomic DNA was extracted using the QIAamp DNA Blood Mini kit. Blood was obtained by leukapheresis, after which PBMCs were separated by Ficoll-Histopaque density gradient centrifugation and cryopreserved in liquid nitrogen vapor phase. The study at large found these results: Because the study included a small number of donors, the genetic and exposure-history diversity represented was limited. Only blood was sampled, and tissue TCR repertoires likely differ from those in blood. Pairwise subsampling led to the expectation that sequencing depth would affect the degree of clonotype sharing among donors.

Sequenced: PBMCs. This clonotype originated in a woman in her forties in good health. Some clones in this sample may be carry-over from other donors' samples.

The sequenced DNA is TGTGCCCGGATACCCGAACGTTCCTACAATGAGCAGTTCTTC. Its translation is CARIPERSYNEQFF. The chain was built from TRBV30 and TRBJ2-1; a confident D gene designation cannot be given. CDR1 and CDR2 are drawn from the germline V gene (reference sequence): GTSNPN, SVGIG. The CDR3 starts with the cysteine, ends with the phenylalanine, and has 14 residues. CDR3 DNA only is kept here, 42 bases in frame from base 1. V loses 8 bases, J loses 1 base, and the germline ends lie 15 bases apart.